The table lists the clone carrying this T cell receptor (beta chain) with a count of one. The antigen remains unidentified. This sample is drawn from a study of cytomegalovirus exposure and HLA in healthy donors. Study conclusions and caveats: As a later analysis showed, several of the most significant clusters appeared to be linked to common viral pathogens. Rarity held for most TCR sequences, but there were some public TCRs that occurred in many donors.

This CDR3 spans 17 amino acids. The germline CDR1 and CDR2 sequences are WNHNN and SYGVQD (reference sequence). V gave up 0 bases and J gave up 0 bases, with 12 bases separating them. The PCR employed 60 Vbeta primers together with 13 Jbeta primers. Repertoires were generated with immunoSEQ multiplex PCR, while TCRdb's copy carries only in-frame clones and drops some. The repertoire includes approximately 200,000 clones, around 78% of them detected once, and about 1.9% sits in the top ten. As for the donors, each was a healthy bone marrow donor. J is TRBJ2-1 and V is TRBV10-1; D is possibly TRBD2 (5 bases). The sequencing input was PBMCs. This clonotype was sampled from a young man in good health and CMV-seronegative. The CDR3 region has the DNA TGCGCCAGCAGTGAGTCGATGGCGGGCAGCTCCTACAATGAGCAGTTCTTC. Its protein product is CASSESMAGSSYNEQFF.